The clone carrying this T cell receptor (beta chain) occurred a few times. Its specificity is not known. CDR3 length equals 15 residues. Germline CDR1 MNHEY, CDR2 SMNVEV (reference sequence). V lost 5 bases to trimming and J lost 7 bases; unmatched junction nucleotides: 7. The sample belongs to a study of T cell repertoires in cytomegalovirus infection. Study results and limitations: There were HLA-C-restricted CMV-specific TCR beta clonotypes dominating the ex vivo response.

From the reads, TCRdb called clonotypes with MiXCR, one entry per CDR3 protein. The sample has around 710,000 distinct CDR3 sequences, 25% to 30% seen once. Source: cultured CD8+ T cells from PBMCs, taken from culture after CMV antigen stimulation. The V call is TRBV27, the J call TRBJ2-1, with 11 bases matching TRBD1. The TCR sequence derives from a human donor in good health (CMV status not recorded). Some clones in this sample may be carry-over from other donors' samples. The CDR3 DNA sequence: TGTGCCAGCAGTCCCGGGACAGGGGGAACAAATGAGCAGTTCTTC. This codes for CASSPGTGGTNEQFF.